The present T cell receptor beta chain was sequenced within a study of blood T cells in healthy people across ages. Looked up from germline, CDR1 is SGHTA and CDR2 is FQGNSA. J was trimmed by 6 bases and V by 7 bases; bases with no gene match: 11. CDR3 size: 15 residues. The use of a sample-barcoded 5' primer and a J-beta primer mix characterized a second PCR of roughly 6 to 11 cycles. TCRdb re-called the 5' RACE reads with MiXCR, one entry per CDR3 protein. The sample lists some 1.5 million distinct CDR3 sequences; about 30% were seen once. Sequencing was carried out using blood. The clonotype comes from a woman aged 25 to 39 in good health. The chain couples TRBV7-2 to TRBJ2-1; 8 positions match TRBD2. CDR3 amino acids: CASKLTGGPGNEQFF. CDR3 nucleotide sequence: TGTGCCAGCAAGCTTACGGGAGGGCCGGGCAATGAGCAGTTCTTC.